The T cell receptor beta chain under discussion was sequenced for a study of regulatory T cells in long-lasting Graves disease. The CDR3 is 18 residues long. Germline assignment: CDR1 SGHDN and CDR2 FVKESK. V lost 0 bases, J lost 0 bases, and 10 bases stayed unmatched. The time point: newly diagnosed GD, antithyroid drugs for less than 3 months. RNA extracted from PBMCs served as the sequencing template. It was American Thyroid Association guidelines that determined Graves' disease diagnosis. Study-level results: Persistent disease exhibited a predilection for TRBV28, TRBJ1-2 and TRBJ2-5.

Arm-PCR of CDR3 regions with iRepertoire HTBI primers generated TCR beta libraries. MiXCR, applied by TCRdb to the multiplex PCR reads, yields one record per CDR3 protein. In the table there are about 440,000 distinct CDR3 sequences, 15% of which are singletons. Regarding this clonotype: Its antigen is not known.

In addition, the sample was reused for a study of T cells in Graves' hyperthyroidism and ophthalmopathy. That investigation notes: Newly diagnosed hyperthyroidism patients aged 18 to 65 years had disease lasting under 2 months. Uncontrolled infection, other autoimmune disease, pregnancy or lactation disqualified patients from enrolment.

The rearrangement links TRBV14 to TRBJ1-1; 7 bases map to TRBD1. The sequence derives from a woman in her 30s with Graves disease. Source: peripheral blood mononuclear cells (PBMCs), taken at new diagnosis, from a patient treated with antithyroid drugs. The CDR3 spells CASSQDLWGTEMNTEAFF. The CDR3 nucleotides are TGTGCCAGCAGCCAAGATCTATGGGGGACAGAGATGAACACTGAAGCTTTCTTT.